The source of this TCR beta chain is a study of T cells in Graves' hyperthyroidism and ophthalmopathy. Study observations and caveats: Ophthalmopathy cases were set apart from stable hyperthyroidism by a 13 V-J model.

In germline, CDR1 is KGHSH, CDR2 LQKENI. The CDR3 contains 13 residues. The germline V and J ends were trimmed by 0 bases and 4 bases, with 6 bases remaining between them. Comments on this clonotype: The antigen is unknown.

Researchers amplified the TCR beta CDR3 regions from RNA transcripts. The primer set for the first-round RT-PCR of the TCR CDR3 was HTBI. From the multiplex PCR reads, TCRdb called clonotypes with MiXCR, one entry per CDR3 protein. The sample carries 550,000 to 700,000 distinct CDR3 sequences, 40% to 55% recorded once. Clinical symptoms, serum thyroxine, TRAb, thyroid ultrasound and orbital computed tomography informed diagnoses. The chain has TRBV18 and TRBJ2-5; D not certain. The TCR sequence derives from an adult woman with Graves' disease, either hyperthyroidism or ophthalmopathy (not recorded which). The sequenced sample was peripheral blood or thyroid tissue (not recorded which). The CDR3 reads CASSPPTRETQYF. The CDR3 region has the DNA TGTGCCAGCTCACCACCGACGAGAGAGACCCAGTACTTC.